Following are 26 T cell receptor beta chains from one sample sequenced in a study of cytomegalovirus exposure and HLA in healthy donors. Some clones are missing from TCRdb's copy, which holds only in-frame ones; the method was immunoSEQ multiplex PCR. This table has approximately 300,000 clones, approximately 90% appearing once. Sequenced sample: PBMCs. The source of these receptors is a woman in her 30s in good health and CMV-seropositive.

The gene calls are TRBV5-8 and TRBJ1-3; unclear D gene. V lost 0 bases to trimming and J lost 4 bases, with 8 bases between them. The CDR3 consists of 14 residues. Germline V gene data show CDR1 as SGHTS and CDR2 as YDEGEE. Written as DNA, the CDR3 is TGTGCCAGCAGCTTGGGATTAAGCGGAAACACCATATATTTT. This sequence encodes CASSLGLSGNTIYF.

The V gene is TRBV28, the J gene TRBJ1-5; 8 bases fit TRBD1. The CDR3 totals 14 residues. V was pared by 7 bases and J by 5 bases, with 7 bases of the junction left unmatched. Germline lookup yields CDR1 MDHEN and CDR2 SYDVKM. CDR3 in DNA: TGTGCCAGCAAATTACAGGGGGATCATCAGCCCCAGCATTTT. This translates into CASKLQGDHQPQHF.

This sequence joins TRBV7-2 and TRBJ1-1; D is possibly TRBD1 (6 bases). CDR1 and CDR2 (germline): SGHTA, FQGNSA. This CDR3 comprises 14 residues. Trimming pared 3 bases from V and 1 base from J, leaving 9 bases between. CDR3 sequence: CASSFTDRNTEAFF. The CDR3 nucleotides are TGTGCCAGCAGCTTTACGGACAGGAACACTGAAGCTTTCTTT.

V usage is TRBV27 and J usage is TRBJ2-7; D not resolved. CDR3 length: 12 amino acids. Trimming pared 4 bases from V and 4 bases from J, leaving 8 bases between. Per the germline V gene, CDR1 is MNHEY and CDR2 is SMNVEV (reference sequence). The CDR3 reads CASSSPSYEQYF. CDR3 coding DNA: TGTGCCAGCAGTTCCCCCTCATACGAGCAGTACTTC.

This clone was found once. The genes are TRBV15 and TRBJ1-5; tentatively, D is TRBD1 (6 bases). The CDR3 is 15 residues long. The V gene's germline CDR1 is LNHNV and CDR2 YYDKDF (reference sequence). V was cut by 1 base and J by 5 bases, with 12 bases left in between. CDR3 protein: CATSRARDNYQPQHF. CDR3 in DNA: TGTGCCACCAGCAGAGCCCGGGACAATTATCAGCCCCAGCATTTT.

The J gene is TRBJ1-6, the V gene TRBV5-8; D may be TRBD1 (5 bases). Germline V lookup: CDR1 SGHTS, CDR2 YDEGEE. This CDR3 has 14 residues. V was trimmed by 4 bases and J by 8 bases, leaving 13 bases between them. In DNA, the CDR3 is TGTGCCAGCAGCCAAGGGGATGCGGATTCACCCCTCCACTTT. This translates into CASSQGDADSPLHF. Variable domain in full (rest from reference TRBV5-8 and TRBJ1-6): EAGVTQSPTHLIKTRGQQATLRCSPISGHTSVYWYQQALGLGLQFLLWYDEGEERNRGNFPPRFSGRQFPNYSSELNVNALELEDSALYLCASSQGDADSPLHFGNGTRLTVT.

The chain has TRBV10-3 and TRBJ2-7, with D perhaps matching TRBD1 (6 bases). CDR3 length: 14 amino acids. The V end lost 0 bases, the J end lost 4 bases, and 10 bases lay between the germline ends. From germline, CDR1 is ENHRY and CDR2 SYGVKD. The chain's CDR3 is CAISESQGRYEQYF. CDR3 nucleotide sequence: TGTGCCATCAGTGAGTCACAGGGCAGGTACGAGCAGTACTTC.

This chain joins TRBV10-3 and TRBJ2-4; 9 positions agree with TRBD1. Germline lookup yields CDR1 ENHRY and CDR2 SYGVKD. This CDR3 comprises 16 residues. The V and J ends lost 0 bases and 0 bases, in that order; junction bases with no gene match: 0. In DNA, the CDR3 is TGTGCCATCAGTGAGTCGACAGGGGGAGCCAAAAACATTCAGTACTTC. Protein: CAISESTGGAKNIQYF.

The sample holds one count of this clone. This chain links TRBV15 with TRBJ2-1; the match to TRBD2 covers 7 bases. The length of the CDR3 is 12 residues. V gave up 2 bases and J gave up 12 bases; unmatched junction bases: 4. The germline gives CDR1 LNHNV, CDR2 YYDKDF (reference sequence). CDR3 sequence (DNA): TGTGCCACCAGCAGAACAGGCGGGGGGCAGTTCTTC. As protein: CATSRTGGGQFF.

The gene calls are TRBV4-3 and TRBJ2-1; D uncertain. V was trimmed by 1 base and J by 5 bases, leaving 9 bases between them. The germline gives CDR1 LGHNA, CDR2 YSLEER. The CDR3 consists of 14 residues. CDR3 amino acids: CASSQGPSNNEQFF. The DNA for the CDR3 is TGCGCCAGCAGCCAAGGACCCTCGAACAATGAGCAGTTCTTC.

The chain carries TRBV6-1 and TRBJ2-2; 11 bases are shared with TRBD2. V shed 4 bases, J shed 8 bases, and the junction held 15 bases outside the gene matches. Per the germline V gene, CDR1 is MNHNS and CDR2 is SASEGT. The CDR3 is made up of 18 amino acids. For the CDR3, the DNA is TGTGCCAGCAGTGGCCCACCACCGGGACTAGCGGCACGGGGGGAGCTGTTTTTT. Its protein product is CASSGPPPGLAARGELFF.

The genes are TRBV5-6 and TRBJ1-2; 8 bases map to TRBD1. Germline V lookup: CDR1 SGHDT, CDR2 YYEEEE. Losses at the gene ends were 1 base for V and 2 bases for J; bases not matched to a gene: 1. The CDR3 consists of 14 residues. CDR3 DNA sequence: TGTGCCAGCAGCTTGTGGGACAGGAACTATGGCTACACCTTC. Translated, it gives CASSLWDRNYGYTF.

V is TRBV7-9 and J is TRBJ2-7; a weak D match, TRBD2 (5 bases). V lost 0 bases to trimming and J lost 3 bases, with 15 bases between them. The CDR3 covers 16 residues. The germline gives CDR1 SEHNR, CDR2 FQNEAQ (reference sequence). CDR3 DNA sequence: TGTGCCAGCAGCTTAGCGTCCGAGCGGCGACGCTACGAGCAGTACTTC. Its translation: CASSLASERRRYEQYF.

The V call is TRBV5-4, the J call TRBJ2-5; a possible D gene is TRBD2 (6 bases). V lost 0 bases to trimming and J lost 6 bases, with 12 bases between them. This CDR3 is 14 amino acids long. Germline loops: CDR1 SGHNT, CDR2 YYREEE (reference sequence). The CDR3 nucleotides read TGTGCCAGCAGCTTGGGGCAGGCGGGGAAGACCCAGTACTTC. This translates into CASSLGQAGKTQYF.

V usage is TRBV6-5 and J usage is TRBJ2-1; D might be TRBD2 (5 bases). The ends were cut back, 7 bases at V and 6 bases at J, with 13 bases in the middle. The germline V gene encodes CDR1 MNHEY and CDR2 SVGAGI. CDR3 length equals 13 residues. CDR3 nucleotides: TGTGCCAGCACCAAGGGAGTCCTCAATGAGCAGTTCTTC. Translating it yields CASTKGVLNEQFF.

J is TRBJ2-3 and V is TRBV30; the D gene could be TRBD1 or TRBD2 (5 bases each). Germline loops: CDR1 GTSNPN, CDR2 SVGIG (reference sequence). The CDR3 sequence is 15 residues long. The V and J ends lost 4 bases and 5 bases respectively, with 19 bases between them. This chain's CDR3 is CAWTARPGLQDTQYF. Here the CDR3 DNA reads TGTGCCTGGACAGCCCGACCGGGGCTGCAAGATACGCAGTATTTT.

The chain employs TRBV30 and TRBJ2-1, with 10 bases aligning to TRBD1. Trimming at V came to 1 base and at J to 6 bases, leaving 15 bases not matched to a gene. The germline gives CDR1 GTSNPN, CDR2 SVGIG (reference sequence). The CDR3 is 18 residues long. The CDR3 spells CAWSGEGVGTGALNEQFF. The CDR3 DNA sequence: TGTGCCTGGAGTGGCGAGGGGGTCGGGACAGGGGCCCTCAATGAGCAGTTCTTC.

This chain joins TRBV19 and TRBJ2-2; 8 bases are shared with TRBD1. V trimming: 6 bases; J trimming: 3 bases; junction bases outside the gene matches: 3. The germline gives CDR1 LNHDA, CDR2 SQIVND (reference sequence). The CDR3 sequence is 14 residues long. The CDR3 DNA reads TGTGCCAGTAGGACGACAGGGGACACCGGGGAGCTGTTTTTT. It encodes CASRTTGDTGELFF.

This chain links TRBV19 with TRBJ2-7; D may be TRBD1 (5 bases). V was cut by 5 bases and J by 0 bases, with 11 bases left in between. The CDR3 covers 14 residues. Looked up from germline, CDR1 is LNHDA and CDR2 is SQIVND (reference sequence). The DNA of the CDR3 is TGTGCCAGTAGTTCTGATGGACACTCCTACGAGCAGTACTTC. This sequence encodes CASSSDGHSYEQYF. The entire variable domain, with the rest obtained from reference TRBV19 and TRBJ2-7, is as follows: DGGITQSPKYLFRKEGQNVTLSCEQNLNHDAMYWYRQDPGQGLRLIYYSQIVNDFQKGDIAEGYSVSREKKESFPLTVTSAQKNPTAFYLCASSSDGHSYEQYFGPGTRLTVT.

The chain has TRBV10-3 and TRBJ2-7; TRBD2 matches at 7 bases. The junction had 8 bases not matched to a gene; V was cut back by 10 bases and J by 5 bases. The CDR3 runs 12 residues. The V gene's germline CDR1 is ENHRY and CDR2 SYGVKD. This CDR3 is CATQRGTHEQYF. The CDR3 DNA reads as TGTGCCACCCAGCGGGGTACCCACGAGCAGTACTTC.

The CDR3, as DNA: TGTGCCAGCAGTTTAGGGAGCTTAGGAGCCTATGGCTACACCTTC. It encodes CASSLGSLGAYGYTF. The chain links TRBV28 to TRBJ1-2; D not resolved. The germline V gene encodes CDR1 MDHEN and CDR2 SYDVKM. Trimming removed 2 bases from V and 4 bases from J, with 14 bases in between. The CDR3 totals 15 residues.

The chain's CDR3 is CASSIGRDRGLGAFF. CDR3 in DNA: TGTGCCAGTAGTATAGGTCGGGACAGGGGGCTCGGGGCTTTCTTT. The chain has TRBV19 and TRBJ1-1; TRBD1 aligns across 12 bases. From germline, CDR1 is LNHDA and CDR2 SQIVND (reference sequence). CDR3 size: 15 residues. The V gene end was trimmed by 1 base and the J gene end by 11 bases; junction bases not matched to a gene: 8. Looking up the rest from reference TRBV19 and TRBJ1-1 gives the full variable domain: DGGITQSPKYLFRKEGQNVTLSCEQNLNHDAMYWYRQDPGQGLRLIYYSQIVNDFQKGDIAEGYSVSREKKESFPLTVTSAQKNPTAFYLCASSIGRDRGLGAFFGQGTRLTVV.

J is TRBJ2-7 and V is TRBV30, with 9 nucleotides matching TRBD1. The CDR3 covers 14 residues. Trimming at V came to 5 bases and at J to 5 bases, leaving 10 bases not matched to a gene. In germline, CDR1 is GTSNPN, CDR2 SVGIG (reference sequence). Written as DNA, the CDR3 is TGTGCCTGGGTTCACCGGGACAGGGAGCACGAGCAGTACTTC. Its translation is CAWVHRDREHEQYF.

The chain combines TRBV4-3 with TRBJ2-1; D possibly corresponds to TRBD2 (5 bases). CDR1 LGHNA and CDR2 YSLEER come from the germline V gene. The CDR3 consists of 14 residues. V lost 1 base to trimming and J lost 5 bases, with 9 bases between them. Here the CDR3 reads CASSQGGVDNEQFF. The CDR3 DNA reads as TGCGCCAGCAGCCAAGGGGGAGTCGACAATGAGCAGTTCTTC.

This chain connects TRBV9 to TRBJ2-3; D may be TRBD1 (6 bases). The V end lost 0 bases, the J end lost 0 bases, and 8 bases lay between the germline ends. Germline loops: CDR1 SGDLS, CDR2 YYNGEE. The CDR3 sequence is 15 residues long. The CDR3 DNA follows: TGTGCCAGCAGCGTAGGGACAGTGAGCACAGATACGCAGTATTTT. This translates into CASSVGTVSTDTQYF.

This sequence joins TRBV11-2 and TRBJ1-1; TRBD1 aligns across 8 bases. The CDR3 loop spans 13 amino acids. V lost 8 bases to trimming and J lost 3 bases; unmatched junction nucleotides: 5. The germline V gene encodes CDR1 SGHAT and CDR2 FQNNGV. CDR3 sequence reads: CASRGQGYTEAFF. CDR3 coding DNA: TGTGCCAGCCGCGGACAGGGTTACACTGAAGCTTTCTTT.